The 29 T cell receptor beta chains below were found in one sample sequenced in a study of CD8 T cells in ankylosing spondylitis. TCRdb ran MiXCR on the 5' RACE reads and lists one entry per CDR3 protein. The repertoire holds under 200,000 distinct CDR3 sequences, approximately 10% seen once, with approximately 15% in the top ten. The sample comprised blood, either unsorted or a sorted T cell fraction (not recorded which). The receptors stem from a female donor with ankylosing spondylitis or in good health (not recorded which).

This clonotype was counted between two and nine times. The chain combines TRBV19 with TRBJ2-1; D gene uncertain. This CDR3 spans 12 amino acids. The germline V gene has CDR1 LNHDA and CDR2 SQIVND (reference sequence). V lost 5 bases, J lost 7 bases, and 9 bases lay in between. The chain's CDR3 is CASSLKGNEQFF. CDR3 coding DNA: TGTGCCAGTAGTTTGAAGGGAAATGAGCAGTTCTTC.

The rearrangement links TRBV28 to TRBJ1-4, with D unresolved. The CDR3 is made up of 14 amino acids. V shed 1 base and J shed 4 bases, with 7 bases lying between them. Germline CDR1 MDHEN, CDR2 SYDVKM. CDR3 amino acids: CASSLYRVNEKLFF. DNA for the CDR3: TGTGCCAGCAGTTTATACAGAGTTAATGAAAAACTGTTTTTT.

At least ten counts were recorded for this clonotype. The chain combines TRBV4-3 with TRBJ2-1; 7 bases map to TRBD2. The CDR3 totals 17 residues. Germline V lookup: CDR1 LGHNA, CDR2 YSLEER. The junction had 6 bases not matched to a gene; V was cut back by 1 base and J by 0 bases. The CDR3 coding sequence is TGCGCCAGCAGCCAAGGAACGGGAGGCCTCTCCTACAATGAGCAGTTCTTC. It encodes CASSQGTGGLSYNEQFF.

This sequence joins TRBV10-1 and TRBJ2-7, with 7 bases identical to TRBD1. Germline V gives CDR1 WNHNN, CDR2 SYGVQD (reference sequence). CDR3 length: 14 residues. V was clipped by 2 bases and J by 0 bases; unmatched bases: 1. The CDR3 sequence is CASSEHRGSYEQYF. CDR3 DNA sequence: TGCGCCAGCAGTGAGCACAGGGGCTCCTACGAGCAGTACTTC.

The chain combines TRBV9 with TRBJ2-1, with D perhaps matching TRBD1 or TRBD2 (7 bases each). This CDR3 region has 15 residues. Germline V gene lookup returns CDR1 SGDLS and CDR2 YYNGEE. V lost 0 bases to trimming and J lost 5 bases, with 12 bases between them. The CDR3 DNA reads TGTGCCAGCAGCGTAGGGGGGGGACAGCACAATGAGCAGTTCTTC. Encoded protein: CASSVGGGQHNEQFF.

The J gene is TRBJ2-7, the V gene TRBV2; D is ambiguous. Between the trimmed V and J ends, which lost 0 bases and 3 bases, there was a span of 12 bases. The CDR3 is 15 residues long. CDR1 and CDR2 from the germline V gene are SNHLY and FYNNEI. CDR3 sequence reads: CASSEAGSGFYEQYF. DNA of the CDR3: TGTGCCAGCAGTGAAGCAGGCTCGGGTTTCTACGAGCAGTACTTC. The variable domain in full, completed from reference TRBV2 and TRBJ2-7, reads EPEVTQTPSHQVTQMGQEVILRCVPISNHLYFYWYRQILGQKVEFLVSFYNNEISEKSEIFDDQFSVERPDGSNFTLKIRSTKLEDSAMYFCASSEAGSGFYEQYFGPGTRLTVT.

In its sample, this clonotype was seen a few times. The chain employs TRBV28 and TRBJ2-7; D not certain. Deletions cut 10 bases from V and 0 bases from J, with 10 bases between. The CDR3 runs to 12 residues. Per germline, CDR1 MDHEN and CDR2 SYDVKM. CDR3 nucleotides: TGTGCCACGACAAGGAGCTCCTACGAGCAGTACTTC. Residues: CATTRSSYEQYF.

J is TRBJ2-2 and V is TRBV7-2; D remains ambiguous. The V gene lost 0 bases and the J gene lost 3 bases, with 5 bases spanning the gap. The germline V gene has CDR1 SGHTA and CDR2 FQGNSA. This CDR3 spans 14 amino acids. The CDR3: CASSLAEYTGELFF. The CDR3 DNA reads TGTGCCAGCAGCTTAGCGGAATACACCGGGGAGCTGTTTTTT.

Notes on this clonotype: At one end the junction does not follow the germline gene, possibly because of a read error. As DNA, the CDR3 is TGTGCCACCCTAGTGGGGACTTCCTGGTACTTC. It specifies CATLVGTSWYF. This chain connects TRBV6-5 to TRBJ2-1; D may be TRBD2 (6 bases). The CDR3 sequence is 11 residues long. Germline values: CDR1 MNHEY, CDR2 SVGAGI.

The sample holds many counts of this clonotype. The chain uses TRBV12-3 or TRBV12-4 and TRBJ1-5; D is uncertain. Trimming removed 6 bases from V and 11 bases from J, with 11 bases in between. The CDR3 runs 11 residues. The CDR3 DNA follows: TGTGCCAGCAGCCTAGGCCCCTCCCAGCATTTT. Translating it yields CASSLGPSQHF.

The chain couples TRBV4-3 to TRBJ1-2; D remains ambiguous. The CDR3 runs 13 residues. Deletions cut 4 bases from V and 8 bases from J, with 14 bases between. Germline V gives CDR1 LGHNA, CDR2 YSLEER. The CDR3 here is CASSPFEDVGYTF. CDR3 DNA sequence: TGCGCCAGCAGCCCCTTTGAAGACGTCGGCTACACCTTC.

In nucleotides, the CDR3 is TGTGCCAGCAGCTTAGGCCTCGGGACTAGGAGGTCACAAGAGACCCAGTACTTC. This encodes CASSLGLGTRRSQETQYF. The chain carries TRBV11-2 and TRBJ2-5, with 8 bases aligning to TRBD2. CDR1 is SGHAT, CDR2 FQNNGV, per germline. CDR3 length equals 18 residues. Trimming removed 1 base from V and 2 bases from J; junction bases left unmatched: 12. The whole variable domain, filled in from reference TRBV11-2 and TRBJ2-5, reads EAGVAQSPRYKIIEKRQSVAFWCNPISGHATLYWYQQILGQGPKLLIQFQNNGVVDDSQLPKDRFSAERLKGVDSTLKIQPAKLEDSAVYLCASSLGLGTRRSQETQYFGPGTRLLVL.

This clonotype was picked up many times. This rearrangement joins TRBV4-3 to TRBJ1-3; 11 bases fit TRBD1. Trimming took 3 bases from V and 3 from J; bases not matched to a gene: 1. Looked up from germline, CDR1 is LGHNA and CDR2 is YSLEER. The CDR3 has 15 amino acids. In nucleotides, the CDR3 is TGCGCCAGCAGCCAGGGACAGGGGGATGGAAACACCATATATTTT. Protein sequence: CASSQGQGDGNTIYF.

At least ten counts were recorded for this clonotype. The chain recombines TRBV15 with TRBJ2-5; D is perhaps TRBD2 (7 bases). This CDR3 contains 15 residues. The V end lost 5 bases, the J end lost 3 bases, and 16 bases lay between the germline ends. Germline CDR1 LNHNV, CDR2 YYDKDF (reference sequence). CDR3 DNA: TGTGCCACCAGCCCAGACAGGCTAGCGGAAGAGACCCAGTACTTC. Translating it yields CATSPDRLAEETQYF.

This clonotype was detected only a few times. This chain connects TRBV6-2 or TRBV6-3 to TRBJ2-2, with 7 bases aligning to TRBD1. Germline loops: CDR1 MNHEY, CDR2 SVGEGT. CDR3 length: 17 amino acids. Trimming at V came to 2 bases and at J to 4 bases, leaving 10 bases not matched to a gene. CDR3 sequence reads: CASSYPSTGMGTGELFF. The CDR3 nucleotides are TGTGCCAGCAGTTACCCCTCGACAGGGATGGGCACCGGGGAGCTGTTTTTT.

In this sample, this clonotype turned up a few times. This chain uses TRBV30 with TRBJ2-7; D possibly matches TRBD1 or TRBD2 (5 bases each). The CDR3 has 14 residues. Deletions cut 3 bases from V and 0 bases from J, with 12 bases between. Germline V gene data show CDR1 as GTSNPN and CDR2 as SVGIG (reference sequence). The CDR3 DNA reads as TGTGCCTGGAGCGATGGGACCTTCTCCTACGAGCAGTACTTC. It yields the protein CAWSDGTFSYEQYF.

This clonotype was observed many times. This sequence joins TRBV12-3 or TRBV12-4 and TRBJ1-2, with D perhaps matching TRBD1 (5 bases). This CDR3 contains 10 residues. V lost 6 bases and J 8 bases, leaving 7 bases between the germline ends. DNA of the CDR3: TGTGCCAGCAGAGGGGAGGGCTACACCTTC. Translating it yields CASRGEGYTF.

The chain uses TRBV30 and TRBJ2-5, with 9 bases lining up with TRBD2. Per the germline V gene, CDR1 is GTSNPN and CDR2 is SVGIG (reference sequence). This CDR3 spans 13 amino acids. V trimming: 4 bases; J trimming: 2 bases; junction bases outside the gene matches: 2. The CDR3: CAWNLAGQETQYF. As DNA, the CDR3 is TGTGCCTGGAACCTAGCGGGACAAGAGACCCAGTACTTC.

This clonotype has only a few counts. The chain is built from TRBV4-2 and TRBJ1-1, with D possibly TRBD1 on 6 matching bases. V lost 5 bases and J 1 base, leaving 11 bases between the germline ends. Germline CDR1 reads LGHNA; CDR2 reads YNFKEQ. CDR3 length equals 14 residues. The CDR3 reads CASSIQGSNTEAFF. The DNA of the CDR3 is TGTGCCAGCAGCATACAGGGATCGAACACTGAAGCTTTCTTT.

This clonotype has only a few counts. The gene calls are TRBV5-1 and TRBJ2-7; perhaps TRBD2 as D (5 bases). CDR3 length: 13 amino acids. V gave up 2 bases and J gave up 13 bases, with 19 bases separating them. CDR1 and CDR2 (germline): SGHRS, YFSETQ. CDR3 sequence: CASSFEGDRGGYF. The CDR3 nucleotides read TGCGCCAGCAGCTTCGAAGGCGACCGAGGAGGTTACTTC.

The chain links TRBV11-1 to TRBJ2-1, with D possibly TRBD2 on 6 matching bases. Trimming shortened V by 5 bases and J by 2 bases, and 25 bases separated the two germline ends. Germline CDR1 is SGHAT and CDR2 is FQDESV (reference sequence). The CDR3 covers 19 residues. CDR3 sequence: CASSPSAGMGPLTYNEQFF. Here the CDR3 DNA reads TGTGCCAGCAGCCCCTCGGCGGGGATGGGCCCTTTAACCTACAATGAGCAGTTCTTC.

The table lists this clonotype with a few counts. The chain is built from TRBV4-2 and TRBJ1-2, with a possible D match to TRBD1 (5 bases). Deletions cut 2 bases from V and 3 bases from J, with 13 bases between. The CDR3 has 15 residues. Germline values: CDR1 LGHNA, CDR2 YNFKEQ. The CDR3 spells CASSQYLRVDYGYTF. CDR3 coding DNA: TGTGCCAGCAGCCAATACCTCAGGGTAGACTATGGCTACACCTTC.

The chain joins TRBV6-4 to TRBJ2-1; D may be TRBD2 (6 bases). Deletions cut 4 bases from V and 4 bases from J, with 14 bases between. This CDR3 contains 15 residues. Germline values: CDR1 MRHNA, CDR2 SNTAGT. The CDR3 bases are TGTGCCAGCAGTGTTGGTTCCCGGGGGTACAATGAGCAGTTCTTC. This gives the protein CASSVGSRGYNEQFF.

There are many counts of this clonotype. The chain couples TRBV10-3 to TRBJ1-1, with D possibly TRBD1 on 5 matching bases. CDR1 and CDR2 from the germline V gene are ENHRY and SYGVKD. Trimming left V 8 bases short and J 4 bases short, with 26 bases between. CDR3 length equals 17 residues. This CDR3 reads CAIFLRPGLRDITEAFF. The CDR3 DNA reads as TGTGCCATCTTCCTCAGGCCGGGACTTAGGGATATCACTGAAGCTTTCTTT.

The sample holds a few counts of this clonotype. DNA of the CDR3: TGCAGTGCTTACTCAACGGGACAGCCTACAGATACGCAGTATTTT. Translation gives CSAYSTGQPTDTQYF. This chain connects TRBV20-1 to TRBJ2-3; 7 positions agree with TRBD1. Germline CDR1 and CDR2: DFQATT and SNEGSKA (reference sequence). V shed 5 bases and J 3 bases; nucleotides not matched to a gene: 11. The CDR3 contains 15 residues.

This clonotype has only a few counts. CDR3 DNA sequence: TGTGCCAGCAGCTTCGTACAGGGGGGAACCTACAATGAGCAGTTCTTC. Amino acids: CASSFVQGGTYNEQFF. The chain has TRBV7-2 and TRBJ2-1; 8 bases are a match to TRBD1. The CDR3 consists of 16 residues. Germline CDR1 SGHTA, CDR2 FQGNSA. V shed 3 bases, J shed 2 bases, and the junction held 6 bases outside the gene matches.

The sample holds many counts of this clonotype. The rearrangement joins TRBV4-3 to TRBJ2-1; 11 positions match TRBD1. The germline V gene encodes CDR1 LGHNA and CDR2 YSLEER. The V gene end was trimmed by 0 bases and the J gene end by 4 bases; junction bases not matched to a gene: 5. CDR3 length: 17 amino acids. CDR3 DNA sequence: TGCGCCAGCAGCCAAGATCAAGGGACAGGGGGTTACAATGAGCAGTTCTTC. It translates to CASSQDQGTGGYNEQFF.

The chain is built from TRBV12-3 or TRBV12-4 and TRBJ2-1; 9 bases are a match to TRBD1. J was trimmed by 9 bases and V by 6 bases; bases with no gene match: 12. This CDR3 region has 15 residues. CDR3 nucleotide sequence: TGTGCCAGCAGCCTCCGGGACAGGGCGGTTGGTGAGCAGTTCTTC. This gives the protein CASSLRDRAVGEQFF.

This clonotype came up many times. The rearrangement uses TRBV5-4 and TRBJ2-5; tentative D call: TRBD1 (5 bases). The CDR3 spans 14 residues. Germline V gene lookup returns CDR1 SGHNT and CDR2 YYREEE (reference sequence). V was trimmed by 6 bases and J by 7 bases, leaving 19 bases between them. CDR3 amino acids: CASTTQGTGGTQYF. DNA for the CDR3: TGTGCCAGCACAACCCAGGGTACGGGTGGGACCCAGTACTTC.